This TCR beta chain was found in a study of tumor-infiltrating lymphocytes in primary liver carcinoma. Turning to the study itself: The tumors ranged from about 4 to 10 cm across and fell within stage T1-T3 N0M0. Points from the study as a whole: Tumors had a significantly higher top-250-clone fraction than blood (p = 0.039). Reduced overlap was seen in tumor-adjacent and tumor-blood pairs versus tumor region pairs.

The CDR3 extends over 15 amino acids. Germline CDR1 and CDR2: MGHRA and YSYEKL. Comment on this clonotype: Its antigen is still unknown. An end of the junction differs from the germline gene, which may be a read error.

Synthesis of TCR beta cDNA was carried out from 500 ng total RNA with a constant-region primer. Three rounds of nested multiplex PCR with slightly modified ARM-PCR produced TCR beta libraries. The first two PCR rounds used TRBV1-TRBV30 forward primers with a C-beta reverse primer, about 10 cycles each. TCRdb redid the calling of the multiplex PCR reads with MiXCR, one entry per CDR3 protein. The data hold about 120,000 distinct CDR3 sequences, with roughly 75% observed a single time. Co-extraction of RNA and DNA was performed on about 19-33 mg of unsorted bulk tissue. Every patient in the cohort had a primary liver carcinoma. That carcinoma was treated by surgical resection.

The TCR sequence derives from a woman aged 60-70 years with primary liver carcinoma and hepatitis B virus infection. V gene TRBV4-1 combines with J gene TRBJ2-5; 9 nucleotides agree with TRBD2. Input material: tumor-adjacent normal liver tissue. Written as DNA, the CDR3 is TGCGCCAGCAGCCCGCCGGGACTAGCTCAGGAGACACAGTACTTC. Translated, it gives CASSPPGLAQETQYF.